These 7 T cell receptor beta chains originate from one sample sequenced in a study of cytomegalovirus exposure and HLA in healthy donors. PCR amplification relied on 60 Vbeta primers (plus 13 Jbeta primers). Sequencing was performed with immunoSEQ multiplex PCR; in TCRdb, only in-frame clones are kept and a portion is missing. Of roughly 54,000 clones in the sample, 82% were seen once. The sequencing input was PBMCs. The receptors were sampled from a middle-aged man in good health and CMV-seronegative.

The gene calls are TRBV6-6 and TRBJ2-2, with 7 bases identical to TRBD1. The CDR3 spans 14 residues. The germline CDR1 and CDR2 sequences are MNHNY and SVGAGI (reference sequence). Losses at the gene ends were 2 bases for V and 6 bases for J; bases not matched to a gene: 3. The CDR3 DNA reads as TGTGCCAGCAGTTACCAGGGACAGTCCGGGGAGCTGTTTTTT. Protein sequence: CASSYQGQSGELFF.

The rearrangement joins TRBV19 to TRBJ1-1, with a tentative D call TRBD1 (5 bases). The CDR3 has 15 residues. Germline CDR1 LNHDA, CDR2 SQIVND (reference sequence). V lost 7 bases to trimming and J lost 1 base, with 16 bases between them. CDR3 DNA: TGTGCCAGTATCAACCCGGAGGGGTGGAACACTGAAGCTTTCTTT. Translated: CASINPEGWNTEAFF.

The gene calls are TRBV27 and TRBJ2-5; TRBD2 is a possible D gene (7 bases). This CDR3 is built from 13 residues. The germline V gene encodes CDR1 MNHEY and CDR2 SMNVEV (reference sequence). Trimming removed 5 bases from V and 5 bases from J, with 12 bases in between. The CDR3 sequence: CASSPGGGETQYF. The CDR3 DNA is TGTGCCAGCAGTCCGGGGGGCGGGGAGACCCAGTACTTC.

The V and J genes are TRBV10-3 and TRBJ1-4; 8 nucleotides agree with TRBD1. From germline, CDR1 is ENHRY and CDR2 SYGVKD. The CDR3 length is 14 residues. V gave up 6 bases and J gave up 3 bases; unmatched junction bases: 3. For the CDR3, the DNA is TGTGCCATCAGCCAGGGGGCGGCTAATGAAAAACTGTTTTTT. It translates to CAISQGAANEKLFF.

The chain has TRBV5-8 and TRBJ2-7, with D possibly matching TRBD1 (6 bases). CDR1 is SGHTS, CDR2 YDEGEE, per germline. The V and J ends lost 3 bases and 2 bases respectively, with 12 bases between them. The CDR3 is 14 residues long. The CDR3 is CASSSYRVPYEQYF. In DNA form, the CDR3 reads TGTGCCAGCAGCTCTTACAGGGTTCCCTACGAGCAGTACTTC.

Concerning this clone itself: The identical CDR3 is also encoded by other nucleotide sequences in the sample. The chain carries TRBV7-3 and TRBJ2-1, with 12 bases that match TRBD2. The germline V gene has CDR1 SGHTA and CDR2 FQGTGA. V shed 5 bases and J 2 bases; nucleotides not matched to a gene: 1. CDR3 length: 15 residues. Written as DNA, the CDR3 is TGTGCCAGCAGCGCTAGCGGGGGGGCCTACAATGAGCAGTTCTTC. Translation gives CASSASGGAYNEQFF.

The J gene is TRBJ1-5, the V gene TRBV13, with 9 bases lining up with TRBD1. Germline V gene sequence: CDR1 PRHDT, CDR2 FYEKMQ (reference sequence). V lost 5 bases and J lost 6; bases outside the gene matches: 5. The CDR3 sequence is 14 residues long. Written as DNA, the CDR3 is TGTGCCAGCAGCCTGGGACAGGGCGGTCAGCCCCAGCATTTT. It codes for CASSLGQGGQPQHF.